This TCR beta chain was recorded in a study of blood T cell repertoires in COVID-19. Turning to the study itself: Acute and convalescent COVID-19 samples came from the United States, Italy and Spain. PBMCs, B-cell-depleted T cells, or T cells were the source of the cDNA or gDNA that made up the material.

Per the authors' pipeline: Researchers report that nucleated cell counts were estimated from reference gene primer amplification. Assay: immunoSEQ multiplex PCR; the TCRdb copy retains only in-frame clones and omits some. The V and J calls and clone size were taken over from that table, and D and trimming were inferred from the DNA. The sample holds roughly 220,000 clones, 84% seen once. V lost 4 bases to trimming and J lost 7 bases, with 11 bases between them. This CDR3 region has 12 residues. Germline V lookup: CDR1 SGHKS, CDR2 YYEKEE (reference sequence). The genes are TRBV5-5 and TRBJ1-2, with unresolved D. The TCR sequence derives from a man aged 30 to 39 with active or convalescent COVID-19. Input material: peripheral blood. CDR3 loop: CASSTGVGGYTF. DNA of the CDR3: TGTGCCAGCAGCACCGGGGTGGGTGGCTACACCTTC. The variable domain in full, completed from reference TRBV5-5 and TRBJ1-2, reads DAGVTQSPTHLIKTRGQQVTLRCSPISGHKSVSWYQQVLGQGPQFIFQYYEKEERGRGNFPDRFSARQFPNYSSELNVNALLLGDSALYLCASSTGVGGYTFGSGTRLTVV.